The 22 T cell receptor beta chains listed next were all sequenced from one sample in a study of blood T cells in healthy people across ages. Primed by a sample-barcoded 5' primer and a J-beta primer mix, a second PCR proceeded for roughly 7 to 12 cycles. TCRdb reprocessed the 5' RACE reads via MiXCR and lists one record per CDR3 protein. The data hold 700,000 to 900,000 distinct CDR3 sequences, with 53% observed a single time. The sample was blood. Receptor source: an elderly man in good health.

This clonotype occurred a few times. The genes are TRBV29-1 and TRBJ2-7; 7 nucleotides match TRBD1. J lost 5 bases, V lost 7 bases, and 5 bases had no gene match. Per germline, CDR1 SQVTM and CDR2 ANQGSEA. CDR3 size: 11 residues. CDR3: CSGQTGNEQYF. Written as DNA, the CDR3 is TGCAGCGGCCAGACAGGGAACGAGCAGTACTTC.

This chain uses TRBV9 with TRBJ1-5, with no clear D. The CDR3 extends over 15 amino acids. V lost 2 bases and J lost 1, with 10 bases in between. Germline V gene data show CDR1 as SGDLS and CDR2 as YYNGEE. CDR3 bases: TGTGCCAGCAGCGTCGGGAAGGGCAGCAATCAGCCCCAGCATTTT. Protein: CASSVGKGSNQPQHF.

This chain uses TRBV12-3 or TRBV12-4 with TRBJ2-3, with 9 bases matching TRBD1. The CDR3 covers 19 residues. The trim removed 7 bases at V and 0 bases at J, leaving 17 bases unmatched. The CDR3 is CASKLGQGKKGPSTDTQYF. The CDR3 coding sequence is TGTGCCAGCAAACTCGGACAGGGGAAAAAGGGACCTAGCACAGATACGCAGTATTTT.

The rearrangement uses TRBV12-3 or TRBV12-4 and TRBJ2-1; D is uncertain. The DNA end is a closer match to TRBJ2-7, so the J assignment may be wrong. The CDR3 runs 12 residues. In DNA, the CDR3 is TGTGCCAGCAGTGACCCCAGGAGCGAGCAGTACTTC. Protein sequence: CASSDPRSEQYF.

The V and J genes are TRBV14 and TRBJ2-3; D unresolved. Between the trimmed V and J ends, which lost 1 base and 14 bases, there was a span of 13 bases. This CDR3 has 12 residues. Germline V lookup: CDR1 SGHDN, CDR2 FVKESK. The CDR3 coding sequence is TGTGCCAGCAGCCAAGGCCCAGGATACGCGTATTTT. Residues: CASSQGPGYAYF.

The gene calls are TRBV28 and TRBJ2-7; 12 nucleotides agree with TRBD2. V trimming: 7 bases; J trimming: 1 base; junction bases outside the gene matches: 5. The CDR3 consists of 15 residues. The germline gives CDR1 MDHEN, CDR2 SYDVKM. CDR3 in DNA: TGTGCCAGCAAACTAGCGGGAGGACCATCCTACGAGCAGTACTTC. It specifies CASKLAGGPSYEQYF.

This clonotype was seen more than once but under ten times. The chain couples TRBV12-3 or TRBV12-4 to TRBJ2-5, with D hard to call. The CDR3 has 12 amino acids. The V and J ends lost 6 bases and 2 bases respectively, with 7 bases between them. CDR3 protein: CASSTHQETQYF. The CDR3 bases are TGTGCCAGCAGCACCCATCAAGAGACCCAGTACTTC.

This clonotype has just a few counts. The J gene is TRBJ2-4, the V gene TRBV29-1, with 11 nucleotides matching TRBD2. V dropped 6 bases and J dropped 5; count of bases not matched to a gene: 9. This CDR3 has 15 amino acids. Germline assignment: CDR1 SQVTM and CDR2 ANQGSEA. Here the CDR3 reads CSVTRTSGHQNIQYF. The CDR3 bases are TGCAGCGTGACGAGGACTAGCGGGCACCAAAACATTCAGTACTTC.

This clonotype was seen only once. The chain uses TRBV11-1 and TRBJ2-4, with D possibly TRBD1 on 5 matching bases. TRBJ2-7 matches the DNA end more closely, so the J call is doubtful. Per the germline V gene, CDR1 is SGHAT and CDR2 is FQDESV (reference sequence). CDR3 length: 13 amino acids. The CDR3 DNA is TGTGCCAGCAGCGTAGACAGCACCTACGAGCAGTACTTC. It specifies CASSVDSTYEQYF.

The rearrangement uses TRBV7-8 and TRBJ1-1; 8 bases align to TRBD1. Germline V gene lookup returns CDR1 SGHVS and CDR2 FQNEAQ. J lost 4 bases, V lost 5 bases, and 6 bases had no gene match. The CDR3 spans 14 residues. This CDR3 is CASSPRTGPTEAFF. In DNA form, the CDR3 reads TGTGCCAGCAGCCCAAGGACAGGGCCCACTGAAGCTTTCTTT.

The V gene is TRBV20-1, the J gene TRBJ2-5, with D possibly TRBD2 on 5 matching bases. Germline V lookup: CDR1 DFQATT, CDR2 SNEGSKA (reference sequence). Trimming stripped 6 bases from V and 3 bases from J, with 20 bases between. The CDR3 consists of 15 residues. The CDR3 here is CSAGLSPRAKETQYF. The CDR3 nucleotides are TGCAGTGCCGGACTTTCCCCGCGAGCTAAAGAGACCCAGTACTTC.

The J gene is TRBJ2-2, the V gene TRBV2, with TRBD2 matching over 9 bases. The CDR3 is made up of 18 amino acids. CDR1 SNHLY and CDR2 FYNNEI come from the germline V gene. J lost 4 bases, V lost 4 bases, and 13 bases had no gene match. The chain's CDR3 is CASSVTGLAAGGTGELFF. DNA for the CDR3: TGTGCCAGCAGTGTAACGGGACTAGCAGCGGGGGGCACCGGGGAGCTGTTTTTT.

The chain links TRBV6-5 to TRBJ2-7; unclear D gene. Germline CDR1 MNHEY, CDR2 SVGAGI. The germline V and J ends were trimmed by 2 bases and 0 bases, with 8 bases remaining between them. The CDR3 length is 14 residues. The CDR3 DNA follows: TGTGCCAGCAGTTACCAGCGTACCTCCTACGAGCAGTACTTC. It yields the protein CASSYQRTSYEQYF.

V gene TRBV29-1 combines with J gene TRBJ2-7, with 7 positions matching TRBD2. The closer fit of TRBJ2-5 to the DNA end suggests the J call may be wrong. CDR1 SQVTM and CDR2 ANQGSEA come from the germline V gene. The CDR3 length is 11 residues. The chain's CDR3 is CSGGGVETQYF. In DNA, the CDR3 is TGCAGCGGTGGGGGGGTGGAGACCCAGTACTTC.

CDR3 loop: CSASTGLKQPQHF. The CDR3, as DNA: TGCAGTGCCAGCACAGGGTTGAAGCAGCCCCAGCATTTT. This chain joins TRBV20-1 and TRBJ1-5; possible D gene TRBD1, 6 bases. V was trimmed by 6 bases and J by 7 bases, leaving 16 bases between them. This CDR3 is 13 amino acids long. In germline, CDR1 is DFQATT, CDR2 SNEGSKA (reference sequence).

V is TRBV7-2 and J is TRBJ2-3; 11 bases agree with TRBD2. The length of the CDR3 is 14 residues. V was clipped by 11 bases and J by 3 bases; unmatched bases: 7. Germline-derived CDR1 and CDR2 are SGHTA and FQGNSA. The CDR3 nucleotides are TGTGCCGGACGTAGCGGGAGGGTAACAGATACGCAGTATTTT. It codes for CAGRSGRVTDTQYF.

The chain joins TRBV28 to TRBJ2-5; TRBD2 might be the D (5 bases). V lost 5 bases and J lost 11, with 27 bases in between. This CDR3 spans 16 amino acids. The germline V gene encodes CDR1 MDHEN and CDR2 SYDVKM. CDR3 bases: TGTGCCAGCAGTCTCCACGACCGCGACCCGGGGAACGGGCAGTACTTC. Protein: CASSLHDRDPGNGQYF.

The sample holds a few counts of this clonotype. The J gene is TRBJ2-5, the V gene TRBV20-1, with 8 bases fitting TRBD2. With the DNA end fitting TRBJ2-7 better, the J assignment may be wrong. This CDR3 comprises 16 residues. Germline CDR1 is DFQATT and CDR2 is SNEGSKA (reference sequence). This CDR3 is CSARDPGVAGLYEQYF. The CDR3 nucleotides are TGCAGTGCTAGAGATCCCGGGGTAGCGGGATTATACGAGCAGTACTTC.

There are a few counts of this clonotype. This rearrangement joins TRBV6-5 to TRBJ2-5; D call uncertain. CDR3 length: 13 residues. Germline V gene lookup returns CDR1 MNHEY and CDR2 SVGAGI. With 2 bases removed from V and 1 base from J, the gap between germline ends came to 5 bases. The CDR3 DNA reads as TGTGCCAGCAGTTACGGGGTCCAAGAGACCCAGTACTTC. It encodes CASSYGVQETQYF.

J is TRBJ2-5 and V is TRBV5-1, with 8 nucleotides matching TRBD1. The J call may be in error: the DNA end matches TRBJ2-7 better. Germline lookup yields CDR1 SGHRS and CDR2 YFSETQ. CDR3 size: 14 residues. CDR3 bases: TGCGCCAGCAGCGGTTATGACAGGGGCTACGAGCAGTACTTC. As protein: CASSGYDRGYEQYF.

The chain couples TRBV9 to TRBJ2-1; 10 bases line up with TRBD2. This CDR3 region has 14 residues. Germline CDR1 SGDLS, CDR2 YYNGEE. With V trimmed by 3 bases and J by 12 bases, 9 bases remained unmatched. In nucleotides, the CDR3 is TGTGCCAGCAGCGCCGGACTAGCGGAAGTATGGCAGTTCTTC. As protein: CASSAGLAEVWQFF.

This rearrangement joins TRBV10-3 to TRBJ2-7; D unclear. V was shortened by 0 bases and J by 1 base, with 7 bases between the two germline ends. CDR3 length equals 14 residues. From germline, CDR1 is ENHRY and CDR2 SYGVKD. CDR3 in amino acids: CAISESGLSYEQYF. CDR3 bases: TGTGCCATCAGTGAGTCGGGCCTTTCCTACGAGCAGTACTTC.